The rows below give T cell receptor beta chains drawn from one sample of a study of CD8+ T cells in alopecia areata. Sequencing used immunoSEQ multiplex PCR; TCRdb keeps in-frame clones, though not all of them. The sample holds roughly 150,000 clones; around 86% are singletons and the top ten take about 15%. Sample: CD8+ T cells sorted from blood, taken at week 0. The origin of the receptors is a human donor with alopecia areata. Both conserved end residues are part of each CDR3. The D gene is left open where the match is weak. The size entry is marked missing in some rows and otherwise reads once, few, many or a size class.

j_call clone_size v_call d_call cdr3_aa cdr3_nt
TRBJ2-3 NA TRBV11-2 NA CASSLGGSSTDTQYF TGTGCCAGCAGCTTAGGTGGGAGTAGCACAGATACGCAGTATTTT
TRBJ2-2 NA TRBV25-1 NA CASSEYGENTGELFF TGTGCCAGCAGTGAATATGGGGAGAACACCGGGGAGCTGTTTTTT
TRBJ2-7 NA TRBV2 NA CASTETARTYEQYF TGTGCCAGCACTGAGACAGCTCGTACCTACGAGCAGTACTTC
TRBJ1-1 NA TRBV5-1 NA CASSYGGEDTEAFF TGCGCCAGCAGCTATGGTGGGGAGGACACTGAAGCTTTCTTT
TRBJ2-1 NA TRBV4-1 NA CASSPQEFRPTQHNEQFF TGCGCCAGCAGCCCACAAGAGTTTCGCCCCACACAACACAATGAGCAGTTCTTC
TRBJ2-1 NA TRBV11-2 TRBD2 CASSPPSGTSINEQFF TGTGCCAGCAGCCCCCCATCCGGGACTAGTATAAATGAGCAGTTCTTC
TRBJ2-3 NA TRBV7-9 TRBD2 CASSSLAGVEGDTQYF TGTGCCAGCAGCTCTCTAGCGGGAGTCGAAGGAGATACGCAGTATTTT
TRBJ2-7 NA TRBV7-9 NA CASSAQGSYEQYF TGTGCCAGCAGCGCACAGGGAAGCTACGAGCAGTACTTC
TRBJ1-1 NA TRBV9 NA CASSTQPGTVSGKNTEAFF TGTGCCAGCAGCACCCAACCCGGGACCGTATCGGGCAAAAACACTGAAGCTTTCTTT
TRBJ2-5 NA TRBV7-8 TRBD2 CASSFHPGLAGGPRETQYF TGTGCCAGCAGCTTCCATCCCGGCCTAGCGGGAGGGCCTAGAGAGACCCAGTACTTC
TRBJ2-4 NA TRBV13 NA CASSSWAQNIQYF TGTGCCAGCAGCTCCTGGGCCCAAAACATTCAGTACTTC
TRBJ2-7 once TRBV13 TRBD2 CASSLGLADEQYF TGTGCCAGCAGCCTCGGACTAGCGGACGAGCAGTACTTC
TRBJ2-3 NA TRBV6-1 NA CASRYGDTQYF TGTGCCAGCAGGTACGGGGATACGCAGTATTTT
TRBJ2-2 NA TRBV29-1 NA CSVGDDTGELFF TGCAGCGTTGGGGACGACACCGGGGAGCTGTTTTTT
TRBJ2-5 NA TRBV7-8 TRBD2 CASSSPGGGDETQYF TGTGCCAGCAGCTCACCGGGCGGGGGAGATGAGACCCAGTACTTC
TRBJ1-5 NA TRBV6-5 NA CASSPQGYSNQPQHF TGTGCCAGCAGTCCCCAGGGCTATAGCAATCAGCCCCAGCATTTT
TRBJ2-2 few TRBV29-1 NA CSVERGAGELFF TGCAGCGTTGAGAGAGGGGCCGGGGAGCTGTTTTTT
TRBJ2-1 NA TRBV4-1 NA CASSQDSPYEQFF TGCGCCAGCAGCCAAGATTCGCCCTATGAGCAGTTCTTC
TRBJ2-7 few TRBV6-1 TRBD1 CASSELGTGFYEQYF TGTGCCAGCAGTGAATTAGGGACAGGATTCTACGAGCAGTACTTC
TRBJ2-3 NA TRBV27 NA CASSLRGISTDTQYF TGTGCCAGCAGTTTACGCGGGATAAGCACAGATACGCAGTATTTT
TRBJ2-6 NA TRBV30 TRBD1 CAWSQQGAAGANVLTF TGTGCCTGGAGTCAACAGGGGGCGGCTGGGGCCAACGTCCTGACTTTC
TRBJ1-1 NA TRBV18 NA CASSARQAEAFF TGTGCCAGCTCGGCGAGACAAGCTGAAGCTTTCTTT
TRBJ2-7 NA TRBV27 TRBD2 CASRGLAEYSYEQYF TGTGCCAGCAGGGGACTAGCGGAATACTCCTACGAGCAGTACTTC
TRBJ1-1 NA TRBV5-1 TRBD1 CASSSVGTGDQNTEAFF TGCGCCAGCAGCTCCGTAGGGACAGGCGATCAGAACACTGAAGCTTTCTTT
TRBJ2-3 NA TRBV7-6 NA CASSSLAPSTDTQYF TGTGCCAGCAGCTCATTAGCGCCGAGCACAGATACGCAGTATTTT
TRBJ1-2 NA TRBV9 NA CASSGNGYTF TGTGCCAGCAGCGGCAATGGCTACACCTTC
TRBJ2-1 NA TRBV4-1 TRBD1 CASRGNRGHEQFF TGCGCCAGCAGAGGTAACAGGGGCCATGAGCAGTTCTTC
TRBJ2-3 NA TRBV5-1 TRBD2 CASSLEAASGTSDTQYF TGCGCCAGCAGCTTGGAAGCGGCTAGCGGGACGTCAGATACGCAGTATTTT
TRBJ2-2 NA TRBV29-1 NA CSVSTGMVGELFF TGCAGCGTTAGTACCGGGATGGTCGGGGAGCTGTTTTTT
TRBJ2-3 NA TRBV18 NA CASSPTDTQYF TGTGCCAGCTCACCAACGGATACGCAGTATTTT
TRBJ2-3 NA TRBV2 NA CASSKGWKLDTQYF TGTGCCAGCAGTAAAGGGTGGAAATTAGATACGCAGTATTTT
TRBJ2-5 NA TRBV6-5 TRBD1 CASRSQGAGATQYF TGTGCCAGCAGATCGCAGGGGGCCGGGGCGACCCAGTACTTC
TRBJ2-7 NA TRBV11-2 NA CASSLGSRNEQYF TGTGCCAGCAGCTTAGGGAGCAGGAACGAGCAGTACTTC
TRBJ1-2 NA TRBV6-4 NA CASSATGPTGGYTF TGTGCCAGCAGTGCAACAGGGCCCACCGGGGGCTACACCTTC
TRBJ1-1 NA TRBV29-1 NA CSVRRATEAFF TGCAGCGTTCGAAGAGCGACTGAAGCTTTCTTT
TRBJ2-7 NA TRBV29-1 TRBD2 CSALPSGSYEQYF TGCAGCGCGTTACCTAGCGGCTCCTACGAGCAGTACTTC
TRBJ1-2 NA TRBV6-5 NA CASSYVGTNGYTF TGTGCCAGCAGTTACGTTGGGACTAATGGCTACACCTTC
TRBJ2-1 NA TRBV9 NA CASSVGSWEEARHEQFF TGTGCCAGCAGCGTAGGGTCTTGGGAGGAGGCCCGCCATGAGCAGTTCTTC
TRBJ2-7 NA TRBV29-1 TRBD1 CSVEAMDRVHEQYF TGCAGCGTTGAAGCGATGGACAGGGTCCACGAGCAGTACTTC
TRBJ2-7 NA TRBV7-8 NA CASSDSWNEQYF TGTGCCAGCAGCGACTCATGGAACGAGCAGTACTTC
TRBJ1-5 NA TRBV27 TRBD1 CASSQGKQPQHF TGTGCCAGTTCACAGGGGAAACAGCCCCAGCATTTT
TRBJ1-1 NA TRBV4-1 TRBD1 CASSHNRDREPSNTEAFF TGCGCCAGCAGCCATAACCGGGACAGGGAACCATCAAACACTGAAGCTTTCTTT